These 13 T cell receptor beta chains were all obtained from the same sample, sequenced in a study of preoperative IRX-2 immunotherapy in early breast cancer (dated by TCRdb to about 2019). The sample's treatment or condition label, in plain terms: preoperative locoregional IRX-2 cytokine immunotherapy. Libraries were made using the immunoSEQ multiplex PCR assay. Sourced from immuneACCESS, this table was stored by TCRdb with only in-frame sequences that have V and J called. A share of the clones is absent; for the studies checked, an unresolved V gene accounts for under half, and the remainder has no known explanation. The sample records under 35,000 clones, 65% to 85% of which are singletons. Clones ranked in the top ten supply about 3.2% of the sample. This specimen was acquired from a patient treated with IRX-2 immunotherapy. These receptors all stem from a human donor with breast cancer.

This clone came up once. This chain uses TRBV7-6 with TRBJ2-3; 8 bases map to TRBD1. The CDR3 length is 14 residues. J lost 6 bases, V lost 5 bases, and 7 bases had no gene match. Germline CDR1 reads SGHVS; CDR2 reads FNYEAQ. This CDR3 reads CASSPRTGTDTQYF. DNA of the CDR3: TGTGCCAGCAGCCCGCGGACAGGGACCGATACGCAGTATTTT. Full variable domain (outside the CDR3, taken from reference TRBV7-6 and TRBJ2-3): GAGVSQSPRYKVTKRGQDVALRCDPISGHVSLYWYRQALGQGPEFLTYFNYEAQQDKSGLPNDRFSAERPEGSISTLTIQRTEQRDSAMYRCASSPRTGTDTQYFGPGTRLTVL.

The rearrangement uses TRBV6-8 and TRBJ2-7; perhaps TRBD2 as D (7 bases). V shed 7 bases and J shed 7 bases, with 23 bases lying between them. CDR1 is MNHGY and CDR2 is SAAAGT in the germline V gene. This CDR3 comprises 15 residues. The CDR3 DNA sequence: TGTGCCAGCACCACCCTAGGGGGGGGACTTGGGGAGCAGTACTTC. Protein product: CASTTLGGGLGEQYF.

The rearrangement links TRBV11-3 to TRBJ1-1, with D possibly TRBD1 on 6 matching bases. Trimming cost V 2 bases and J 7 bases, with 17 bases left between them. Germline CDR1 reads SGHNT; CDR2 reads YENEEA. This CDR3 spans 15 amino acids. The CDR3 here is CASSLIGGRQFEAFF. The CDR3, as DNA: TGTGCCAGCAGCTTAATAGGGGGGAGGCAGTTTGAAGCTTTCTTT.

This rearrangement joins TRBV11-3 to TRBJ1-5; D not resolved. Between the trimmed V and J ends, which lost 4 bases and 7 bases, there was a span of 17 bases. Germline V gives CDR1 SGHNT, CDR2 YENEEA. This CDR3 is 15 amino acids long. For the CDR3, the DNA is TGTGCCAGCAGCTCCCGGTCAGCGGCAGAACAGCCCCAGCATTTT. Its translation is CASSSRSAAEQPQHF.

The J gene is TRBJ2-1, the V gene TRBV7-6, with 11 bases lining up with TRBD2. There are 15 residues in the CDR3. Looked up from germline, CDR1 is SGHVS and CDR2 is FNYEAQ. The J segment lost 10 bases and the V segment lost 6 bases, leaving 11 bases of the junction unmatched. The CDR3 DNA reads as TGTGCCAGCAGTCCAACTAGCGGGGGTTCAAGGGAGCAGTTCTTC. This sequence encodes CASSPTSGGSREQFF.

V gene TRBV6-8 combines with J gene TRBJ2-3, with D possibly matching TRBD2 (5 bases). The V gene's germline CDR1 is MNHGY and CDR2 SAAAGT. This CDR3 is built from 13 residues. Trimming pared 8 bases from V and 3 bases from J, leaving 12 bases between. CDR3 sequence (DNA): TGTGCCAGCCGGTTGTCGGGGACAGATACGCAGTATTTT. Amino acids: CASRLSGTDTQYF.

The V gene is TRBV30, the J gene TRBJ2-2; D might be TRBD2 (5 bases). Trimming removed 3 bases from V and 5 bases from J, with 7 bases in between. The CDR3 has 12 residues. Germline CDR1 and CDR2: GTSNPN and SVGIG (reference sequence). CDR3 sequence: CAWSGDTGELFF. The CDR3, as DNA: TGTGCCTGGAGCGGGGATACCGGGGAGCTGTTTTTT.

The chain is built from TRBV7-1 and TRBJ2-5, with TRBD2 matching 8 bases. TRBV7-1 is an open reading frame, and its role is uncertain. CDR3 length: 13 amino acids. The J segment lost 5 bases and the V segment lost 5 bases, leaving 4 bases of the junction unmatched. DNA for the CDR3: TGTGCCAGCAGCCGGGAGGGCGGGGAGACCCAGTACTTC. Translating it yields CASSREGGETQYF.

This clone came up a few times. The rearrangement links TRBV15 to TRBJ1-4; D ambiguous. Deletions cut 1 base from V and 8 bases from J, with 11 bases between. CDR3 length: 14 residues. Germline V gene lookup returns CDR1 LNHNV and CDR2 YYDKDF (reference sequence). Here the CDR3 reads CATSRAQVREKLFF. Here the CDR3 DNA reads TGTGCCACCAGCAGAGCCCAGGTTAGAGAAAAACTGTTTTTT.

The chain uses TRBV7-2 and TRBJ2-5; D is uncertain. V dropped 0 bases and J dropped 7 bases, with 9 bases sitting between them. Germline values: CDR1 SGHTA, CDR2 FQGNSA. This CDR3 has 13 amino acids. CDR3 in DNA: TGTGCCAGCAGCTTAGCGGATGGAGCGACCCAGTACTTC. Its protein is CASSLADGATQYF.

The CDR3 nucleotides are TGTGCCAGCAGGTATCTAGGGGTTGAGACAGATACGCAGTATTTT. This sequence encodes CASRYLGVETDTQYF. The chain uses TRBV11-3 and TRBJ2-3; a weak D match, TRBD1 (5 bases). CDR3 size: 15 residues. Germline V lookup: CDR1 SGHNT, CDR2 YENEEA. V dropped 6 bases and J dropped 3 bases, with 16 bases sitting between them.

The J gene is TRBJ2-3, the V gene TRBV2, with 8 bases aligning to TRBD1. Trimming took 5 bases from V and 1 from J; bases not matched to a gene: 14. The CDR3 runs 18 residues. CDR1 and CDR2 (germline): SNHLY, FYNNEI. As DNA, the CDR3 is TGTGCCAGCAGTTTAGCGCTATGGGCACAGGGGGGCACAGATACGCAGTATTTT. This sequence encodes CASSLALWAQGGTDTQYF.

The V call is TRBV14, the J call TRBJ1-2; maybe TRBD1 (5 bases). The CDR3 runs 15 residues. The ends were cut back, 4 bases at V and 4 bases at J, with 16 bases in the middle. Germline values: CDR1 SGHDN, CDR2 FVKESK. The CDR3 is CASSPSGVYGYGYTF. DNA of the CDR3: TGTGCCAGCAGCCCCTCGGGGGTGTATGGCTATGGCTACACCTTC.